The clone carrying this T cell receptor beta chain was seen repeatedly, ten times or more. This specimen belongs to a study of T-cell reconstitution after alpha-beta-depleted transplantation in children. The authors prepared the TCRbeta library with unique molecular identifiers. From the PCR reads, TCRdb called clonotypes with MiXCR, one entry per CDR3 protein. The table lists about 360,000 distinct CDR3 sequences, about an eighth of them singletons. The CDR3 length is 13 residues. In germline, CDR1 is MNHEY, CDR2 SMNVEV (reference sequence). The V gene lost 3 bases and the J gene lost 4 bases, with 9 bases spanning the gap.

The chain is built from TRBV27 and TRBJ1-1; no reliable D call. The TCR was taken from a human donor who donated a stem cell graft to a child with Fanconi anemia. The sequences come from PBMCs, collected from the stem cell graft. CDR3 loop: CASSLNSLTEAFF. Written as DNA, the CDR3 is TGTGCCAGCAGTTTGAATAGCCTCACTGAAGCTTTCTTT.